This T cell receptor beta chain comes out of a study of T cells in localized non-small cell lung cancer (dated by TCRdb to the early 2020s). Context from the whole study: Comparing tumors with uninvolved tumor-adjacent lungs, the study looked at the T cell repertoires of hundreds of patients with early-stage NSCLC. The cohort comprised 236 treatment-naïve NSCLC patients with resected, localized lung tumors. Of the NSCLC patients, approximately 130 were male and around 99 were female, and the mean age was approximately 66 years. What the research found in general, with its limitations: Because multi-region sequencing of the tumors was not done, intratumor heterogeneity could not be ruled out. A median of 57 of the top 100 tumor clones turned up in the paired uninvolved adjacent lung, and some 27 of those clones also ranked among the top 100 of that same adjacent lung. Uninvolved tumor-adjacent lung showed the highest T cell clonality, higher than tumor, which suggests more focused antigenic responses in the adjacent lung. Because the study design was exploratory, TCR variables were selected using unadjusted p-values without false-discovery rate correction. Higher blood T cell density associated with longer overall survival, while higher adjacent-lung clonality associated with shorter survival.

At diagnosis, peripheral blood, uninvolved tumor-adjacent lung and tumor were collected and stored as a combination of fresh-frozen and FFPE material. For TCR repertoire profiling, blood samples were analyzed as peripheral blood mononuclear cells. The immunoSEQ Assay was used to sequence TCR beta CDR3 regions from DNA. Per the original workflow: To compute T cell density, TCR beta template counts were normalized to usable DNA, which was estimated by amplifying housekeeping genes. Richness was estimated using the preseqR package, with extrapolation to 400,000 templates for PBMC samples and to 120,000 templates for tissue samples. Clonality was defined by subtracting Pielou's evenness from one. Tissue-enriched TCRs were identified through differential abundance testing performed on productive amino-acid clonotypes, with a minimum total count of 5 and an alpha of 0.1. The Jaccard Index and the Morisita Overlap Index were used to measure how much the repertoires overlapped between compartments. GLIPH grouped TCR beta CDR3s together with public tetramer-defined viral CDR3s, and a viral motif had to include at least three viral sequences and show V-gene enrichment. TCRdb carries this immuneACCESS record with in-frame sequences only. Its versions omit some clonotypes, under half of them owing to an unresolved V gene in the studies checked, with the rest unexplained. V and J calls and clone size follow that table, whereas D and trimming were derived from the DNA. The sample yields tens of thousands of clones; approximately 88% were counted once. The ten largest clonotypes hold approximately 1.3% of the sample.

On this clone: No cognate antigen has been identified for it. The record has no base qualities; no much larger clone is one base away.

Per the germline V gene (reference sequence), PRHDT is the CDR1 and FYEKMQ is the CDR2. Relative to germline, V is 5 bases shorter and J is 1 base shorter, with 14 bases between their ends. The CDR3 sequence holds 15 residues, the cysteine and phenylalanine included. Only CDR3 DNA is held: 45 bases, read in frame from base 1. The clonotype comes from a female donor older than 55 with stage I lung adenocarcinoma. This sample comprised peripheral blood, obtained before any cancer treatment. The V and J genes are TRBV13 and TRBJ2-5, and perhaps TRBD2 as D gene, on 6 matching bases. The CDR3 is CASSRRLELQETQYF. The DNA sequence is TGTGCCAGCAGCCGCAGACTAGAGCTCCAAGAGACCCAGTACTTC.